The 2 T cell receptor beta chains in this list originate from one sample, sequenced in a study of metastatic and nonmetastatic thyroid tumors. Using MiXCR, TCRdb reanalyzed the PCR reads. Altogether 31,000 or so clones are present, about 17% being singletons, with the ten largest covering about 4.4%. Each patient went into thyroid surgery without having received any treatment. Source material: blood. Receptors were obtained from a female donor with papillary thyroid cancer or a benign thyroid nodule (not recorded which). Some clones in this sample may be carry-over from other donors' samples.

This clone was detected ten times or more. The sample holds other DNA sequences that translate to the same CDR3. The V call is TRBV18, the J call TRBJ2-1, with TRBD2 identical over 14 bases. Germline CDR1 and CDR2: KGHSH and LQKENI. V was clipped by 4 bases and J by 8 bases; unmatched bases: 19. The CDR3 length is 20 residues. The CDR3 spells CASSLRVTGLAGVYRDEQFF. The CDR3 nucleotides read TGTGCCAGCTCACTGCGCGTTACGGGACTAGCGGGAGTTTATCGCGATGAGCAGTTCTTC.

This clone was seen repeatedly, ten times or more. This chain joins TRBV10-1 and TRBJ1-2, with D unclear. Germline assignment: CDR1 WNHNN and CDR2 SYGVQD (reference sequence). This CDR3 region has 12 residues. Trimming took 6 bases from V and 7 from J, leaving 12 bases between them. The CDR3 reads CASRKIRGGYTF. The CDR3 region has the DNA TGCGCCAGCAGGAAAATTCGGGGTGGCTACACCTTC.